Here is one T cell receptor beta chain with its context. Its target is unknown. Method: immunoSEQ multiplex PCR; TCRdb's copy keeps in-frame clones and lacks some. This sample has under 80,000 clones, with 87% found just once. This specimen belongs to a study of PD-1 blockade in classical Hodgkin lymphoma. V lost 1 base to trimming and J lost 7 bases; unmatched junction nucleotides: 6. This CDR3 region has 15 residues. Germline assignment: CDR1 LNHDA and CDR2 SQIVND (reference sequence). Study findings and constraints: Researchers reported that CD4+ TCR diversity, though not CD8+, rose significantly by C4D1. Diversity similar to that of newly diagnosed patients was seen at baseline in complete responders. In newly diagnosed patients, baseline TCR diversity was reportedly below that of healthy donors.

Time point here: cycle 4 day 1 (C4D1), after 5 to 7 weeks of nivolumab. Autologous stem cell transplantation was followed by relapse in every patient, and brentuximab vedotin exposure varied. The genes are TRBV19 and TRBJ2-2; 7 nucleotides match TRBD1. The starting material was peripheral blood mononuclear cells (PBMCs), obtained before the fourth cycle of nivolumab. The clonotype comes from a human donor with classical Hodgkin lymphoma. The chain's CDR3 is CASSIGRQGGGELFF. CDR3 bases: TGTGCCAGTAGTATAGGTCGACAGGGTGGCGGGGAGCTGTTTTTT.